The clone carrying this T cell receptor beta chain was seen a few times. The antigen is not known. The data were obtained in a study of T cells in Graves' hyperthyroidism and ophthalmopathy. General study points: In the blood, most expanded thyroid clonotypes above 0.001 appeared as well.

Amplification of TCR beta CDR3 regions was performed using RNA transcripts as template. First-round RT-PCR of the TCR CDR3 relied on the HTBI primer set. Via MiXCR, TCRdb re-called the multiplex PCR reads, giving one row per CDR3 protein. The sample consists of 660,000 or so distinct CDR3 sequences, about 20% of them appearing once. Losses at the gene ends were 4 bases for V and 3 bases for J; bases not matched to a gene: 10. Germline V lookup: CDR1 SGHKS, CDR2 YYEKEE (reference sequence). The CDR3 has 16 residues. The sequence derives from a man aged 25-45 years with Graves' ophthalmopathy. The sample was blood. The chain recombines TRBV5-5 with TRBJ1-2; 9 bases line up with TRBD1. This CDR3 reads CASSGGTGNLDYGYTF. The CDR3 DNA sequence: TGTGCCAGCAGCGGCGGGACAGGGAATTTGGACTATGGCTACACCTTC.